The clone carrying this T cell receptor beta chain occurred a few times. Its target is not known. CDR3 length: 14 residues. With 6 bases removed from V and 3 bases from J, the gap between germline ends came to 11 bases. The sample is drawn from a study of human T cells and chemical hapten exposure. Study-wide findings and caveats: Compared with pre-sensitization or healthy control sets, expanded TCRs clustered more.

As to time point: pre-sensitization, week 0. Treatment given: therapeutic diphenylcyclopropenone sensitization with weekly scalp DPC. In the original processing: From 23,224 to 690,600 TCRs were found per sample, with a median of about 100,000. From the RACE reads, TCRdb called clonotypes with MiXCR, one entry per CDR3 protein. V and J calls and clone size were set by TCRdb, not the authors. The table includes approximately 370,000 distinct CDR3 sequences, about 5% detected once. The sample here was whole blood, taken in connection with sensitization to the hapten diphenylcyclopropenone (DPC). The clonotype was recovered from a young woman with alopecia areata. Some clones in this sample may be carry-over from other donors' samples. The chain has TRBV12-3 or TRBV12-4 and TRBJ1-4; possible D gene TRBD1, 5 bases. The CDR3 DNA sequence: TGTGCCAGCAGCCCGGGGGGGGCTAATGAAAAACTGTTTTTT. It encodes CASSPGGANEKLFF.